One sample yielded the 27 T cell receptor beta chains listed below, sequenced in a study of T cell responses to AZD1222 COVID-19 vaccine. Some clones are missing from TCRdb's copy, which holds only in-frame ones; the method was immunoSEQ multiplex PCR. Of 110,000 to 150,000 clones listed, 80% to 90% were seen once; the top ten hold approximately 8%. Sequenced here: peripheral blood, sampled on day 0 of AZD1222 vaccination. The receptor source for this set is an adult in good health.

V usage is TRBV7-9 and J usage is TRBJ1-2; D gene ambiguous. The germline V and J ends were trimmed by 0 bases and 0 bases, with 8 bases remaining between them. In germline, CDR1 is SEHNR, CDR2 FQNEAQ (reference sequence). The CDR3 is made up of 15 amino acids. CDR3 residues: CASSLAALANYGYTF. For the CDR3, the DNA is TGTGCCAGCAGCTTAGCCGCCTTAGCTAACTATGGCTACACCTTC.

V usage is TRBV4-2 and J usage is TRBJ1-1; no firm D call. The germline V and J ends were trimmed by 1 base and 0 bases, with 12 bases remaining between them. This CDR3 is built from 16 residues. Germline-derived CDR1 and CDR2 are LGHNA and YNFKEQ. The CDR3 protein is CASSQVSGLLNTEAFF. CDR3 coding DNA: TGTGCCAGCAGCCAAGTATCCGGACTATTGAACACTGAAGCTTTCTTT.

This sequence joins TRBV28 and TRBJ1-6; D is uncertain. Germline values: CDR1 MDHEN, CDR2 SYDVKM. Trimming stripped 8 bases from V and 13 bases from J, with 9 bases between. The CDR3 extends over 10 amino acids. The CDR3 DNA reads as TGTGCCAGCGGGTTAGGCCCCCTCCACTTT. This sequence encodes CASGLGPLHF.

This chain connects TRBV19 to TRBJ2-7; TRBD2 matches 8 bases. Germline V gives CDR1 LNHDA, CDR2 SQIVND (reference sequence). The trim removed 5 bases at V and 4 bases at J, leaving 7 bases unmatched. This CDR3 has 14 amino acids. The CDR3: CASSPAAGAYEQYF. DNA of the CDR3: TGTGCCAGTAGTCCTGCAGCGGGAGCTTACGAGCAGTACTTC.

The CDR3 bases are TGCGCCAGCAGCCAAGAGCAGGCCTGGACGGGATACACTGAAGCTTTCTTT. It encodes CASSQEQAWTGYTEAFF. The V and J genes are TRBV4-1 and TRBJ1-1, with D hard to call. Trimming stripped 0 bases from V and 3 bases from J, with 17 bases between. Germline values: CDR1 MGHRA, CDR2 YSYEKL. This CDR3 region has 17 residues.

The chain's CDR3 is CASSAMNTEAFF. The CDR3 DNA reads as TGTGCCAGCAGCGCAATGAACACTGAAGCTTTCTTT. The chain uses TRBV9 and TRBJ1-1, with unresolved D. CDR3 length equals 12 residues. Germline-derived CDR1 and CDR2 are SGDLS and YYNGEE. The germline V and J ends were trimmed by 3 bases and 0 bases, with 3 bases remaining between them.

The genes are TRBV2 and TRBJ1-5; TRBD1 might be the D (6 bases). The length of the CDR3 is 14 residues. Trimming stripped 0 bases from V and 5 bases from J, with 8 bases between. From germline, CDR1 is SNHLY and CDR2 FYNNEI. The CDR3 DNA reads as TGTGCCAGCAGTGAAGCTTGGACAGATCAGCCCCAGCATTTT. It codes for CASSEAWTDQPQHF.

The chain is built from TRBV27 and TRBJ1-5; D call uncertain. V lost 4 bases to trimming and J lost 0 bases, with 4 bases between them. Germline V gene sequence: CDR1 MNHEY, CDR2 SMNVEV (reference sequence). The CDR3 has 13 amino acids. The chain's CDR3 is CASSWNSNQPQHF. CDR3 DNA: TGTGCCAGCAGTTGGAATAGCAATCAGCCCCAGCATTTT.

The V call is TRBV6-1, the J call TRBJ2-2; D might be TRBD2 (5 bases). Germline V gene data show CDR1 as MNHNS and CDR2 as SASEGT. V shed 6 bases and J shed 6 bases, with 8 bases lying between them. CDR3 length: 12 amino acids. The CDR3 DNA reads TGTGCCAGCAGGGACGGGGCCGGGGAGCTGTTTTTT. Amino acid sequence: CASRDGAGELFF.

This chain uses TRBV6-5 with TRBJ2-7; no clear D gene. CDR1 and CDR2 (germline): MNHEY, SVGAGI. This CDR3 has 13 amino acids. Deletions cut 1 base from V and 3 bases from J, with 7 bases between. CDR3 nucleotides: TGTGCCAGCAGTTACTATAAAGACTACGAGCAGTACTTC. This sequence encodes CASSYYKDYEQYF.

For this clone: Other nucleotide sequences from this sample produce the same CDR3. The rearrangement joins TRBV28 to TRBJ1-1; D call uncertain. This CDR3 contains 12 residues. CDR1 is MDHEN and CDR2 is SYDVKM in the germline V gene. Deletions cut 1 base from V and 0 bases from J, with 0 bases between. The CDR3 region has the DNA TGTGCCAGCAGTTTATTGAACACTGAAGCTTTCTTT. It encodes CASSLLNTEAFF.

The rearrangement uses TRBV27 and TRBJ2-1; 8 positions agree with TRBD2. After removal of 5 bases from V and 0 bases from J, the junction contained 6 bases not matched to a gene. Germline V gives CDR1 MNHEY, CDR2 SMNVEV (reference sequence). CDR3 length: 16 residues. CDR3 amino acids: CASSMGLDSSYNEQFF. CDR3 in DNA: TGTGCCAGCAGTATGGGACTAGACTCCTCCTACAATGAGCAGTTCTTC.

V gene TRBV9 combines with J gene TRBJ2-2; 11 bases are a match to TRBD2. J gave up 4 bases and V 2 bases, and 1 base lay outside the gene matches. The germline V gene has CDR1 SGDLS and CDR2 YYNGEE. The CDR3 is 15 residues long. The CDR3 here is CASSVSGGATGELFF. CDR3 DNA sequence: TGTGCCAGCAGCGTTAGCGGGGGGGCCACCGGGGAGCTGTTTTTT.

The chain links TRBV5-1 to TRBJ1-3, with no clear D. Per the germline V gene, CDR1 is SGHRS and CDR2 is YFSETQ. CDR3 length: 13 amino acids. The V and J ends lost 4 bases and 0 bases respectively, with 5 bases between them. Here the CDR3 DNA reads TGCGCCAGCAGCGGGCACTCTGGAAACACCATATATTTT. The encoded protein is CASSGHSGNTIYF.

The chain is built from TRBV7-2 and TRBJ2-7, with D possibly being TRBD1 or TRBD2 (5 bases each). Germline CDR1 SGHTA, CDR2 FQGNSA. Trimming pared 4 bases from V and 2 bases from J, leaving 12 bases between. CDR3 size: 14 residues. In DNA form, the CDR3 reads TGTGCCAGCAGCTCCGGGGCTCTGCCCTACGAGCAGTACTTC. Translation gives CASSSGALPYEQYF. The entire variable domain, with the rest obtained from reference TRBV7-2 and TRBJ2-7, is as follows: GAGVSQSPSNKVTEKGKDVELRCDPISGHTALYWYRQSLGQGLEFLIYFQGNSAPDKSGLPSDRFSAERTGGSVSTLTIQRTQQEDSAVYLCASSSGALPYEQYFGPGTRLTVT.

This chain uses TRBV5-6 with TRBJ1-6; D unresolved. Germline CDR1 reads SGHDT; CDR2 reads YYEEEE. The CDR3 length is 16 residues. The germline V and J ends were trimmed by 0 bases and 8 bases, with 15 bases remaining between them. CDR3 sequence: CASSLAVYGDDSPLHF. The CDR3 DNA reads as TGTGCCAGCAGCTTGGCAGTATACGGGGATGATTCACCCCTCCACTTT.

This CDR3 reads CASGPRVNTEAFF. Written as DNA, the CDR3 is TGTGCTAGTGGCCCCAGAGTGAACACTGAAGCTTTCTTT. The gene calls are TRBV12-5 and TRBJ1-1; the D is unclear. The V gene lost 6 bases and the J gene lost 0 bases, with 8 bases spanning the gap. The CDR3 is made up of 13 amino acids. Germline loops: CDR1 LGHNT, CDR2 FRNRAP.

The chain has TRBV2 and TRBJ1-2; D gene uncertain. Germline values: CDR1 SNHLY, CDR2 FYNNEI. Between the trimmed V and J ends, which lost 7 bases and 5 bases, there was a span of 17 bases. The CDR3 runs to 14 residues. Here the CDR3 reads CASKGSQERYGYTF. The CDR3 DNA sequence: TGTGCCAGCAAAGGATCGCAGGAAAGATATGGCTACACCTTC.

This chain connects TRBV7-2 to TRBJ1-1; 8 nucleotides line up with TRBD1. The V gene's germline CDR1 is SGHTA and CDR2 FQGNSA. This CDR3 spans 17 amino acids. The V segment lost 5 bases and the J segment 0 bases; nucleotides outside the gene matches: 11. The CDR3 protein is CASSQPTGDPMNTEAFF. The CDR3 coding sequence is TGTGCCAGCAGCCAACCGACAGGGGATCCCATGAACACTGAAGCTTTCTTT.

This clone was counted only a few times. The V call is TRBV28, the J call TRBJ2-3; weak D call: TRBD1 (5 bases). This CDR3 contains 14 residues. CDR1 is MDHEN and CDR2 is SYDVKM in the germline V gene. V shed 8 bases and J shed 0 bases, with 12 bases lying between them. This CDR3 reads CASQERQSTDTQYF. The DNA of the CDR3 is TGTGCCAGCCAAGAGCGACAGAGCACAGATACGCAGTATTTT.

The chain joins TRBV27 to TRBJ1-5, with D tentatively TRBD1 (5 bases). Trimming left V 6 bases short and J 1 base short, with 16 bases between. CDR1 MNHEY and CDR2 SMNVEV come from the germline V gene (reference sequence). The CDR3 spans 16 residues. The CDR3 region is CASSLLGGASNQPQHF. Here the CDR3 DNA reads TGTGCCAGCAGCCTTCTAGGAGGGGCGAGCAATCAGCCCCAGCATTTT.

CDR3 loop: CASSWGMVNTEAFF. The CDR3 region has the DNA TGTGCCAGTTCGTGGGGGATGGTGAACACTGAAGCTTTCTTT. The gene calls are TRBV19 and TRBJ1-1, with D tentatively TRBD1 (5 bases). This CDR3 has 14 amino acids. V lost 8 bases and J lost 0, with 13 bases in between. Germline V lookup: CDR1 LNHDA, CDR2 SQIVND (reference sequence).

The gene calls are TRBV3-1 (or the pseudogene TRBV3-2) and TRBJ2-1, with 7 bases identical to TRBD2. CDR1 LGHDT and CDR2 YNNKEL come from the germline V gene (reference sequence). CDR3 length equals 15 residues. With V trimmed by 2 bases and J by 6 bases, 7 bases remained unmatched. For the CDR3, the DNA is TGTGCCAGCAGCCAACCCGGACTAGGTGGCAATGAGCAGTTCTTC. This codes for CASSQPGLGGNEQFF.

The rearrangement joins TRBV4-2 to TRBJ1-5; 8 bases fit TRBD1. CDR1 is LGHNA and CDR2 is YNFKEQ in the germline V gene. The CDR3 loop spans 16 amino acids. With V trimmed by 0 bases and J by 5 bases, 6 bases remained unmatched. The CDR3 sequence is CASSQETGGRYQPQHF. CDR3 nucleotides: TGTGCCAGCAGCCAAGAAACAGGGGGTAGATATCAGCCCCAGCATTTT.

J is TRBJ1-2 and V is TRBV19, with 8 bases that match TRBD1. V lost 8 bases, J lost 3 bases, and 5 bases stayed unmatched. CDR1 is LNHDA and CDR2 is SQIVND in the germline V gene (reference sequence). The CDR3 has 13 residues. DNA for the CDR3: TGTGCCAGTCGACAGGGGCGCTACTATGGCTACACCTTC. Translating it yields CASRQGRYYGYTF.

The chain uses TRBV18 and TRBJ1-5; no reliable D call. CDR1 and CDR2 from the germline V gene are KGHSH and LQKENI. The CDR3 extends over 15 amino acids. Trimming left V 0 bases short and J 7 bases short, with 13 bases between. The CDR3 sequence: CASSPPDGPSQPQHF. The CDR3 nucleotides are TGTGCCAGCTCACCACCGGATGGCCCCAGCCAGCCCCAGCATTTT.

The genes are TRBV7-9 and TRBJ1-1; TRBD1 matches at 9 bases. Germline V gene lookup returns CDR1 SEHNR and CDR2 FQNEAQ (reference sequence). The CDR3 has 15 residues. The J segment lost 1 base and the V segment lost 1 base, leaving 1 base of the junction unmatched. The DNA of the CDR3 is TGTGCCAGCAGCTTAGGACAGGGGGAGAACACTGAAGCTTTCTTT. It translates to CASSLGQGENTEAFF.